The 25 T cell receptor beta chains reported below all come from one sample, sequenced in a study of CD8+ T cells in alopecia areata. cDNA reverse transcribed from extracted RNA served as the sequencing template. TCRdb's copy holds only in-frame clones and misses some; the assay was immunoSEQ multiplex PCR. The sample includes approximately 210,000 clones, less than 65% of them seen just once. As to treatment: oral pan-JAK inhibitor, 5-10 mg twice daily. The sequencing here drew on CD4+ T cells sorted from blood, taken at week 4, from a patient treated with tofacitinib. All receptors derive from a human donor with alopecia areata.

This chain joins TRBV5-1 and TRBJ2-7, with D perhaps TRBD1 (6 bases). Deletions cut 4 bases from V and 0 bases from J, with 17 bases between. CDR1 and CDR2 (germline): SGHRS, YFSETQ. This CDR3 has 16 amino acids. Here the CDR3 reads CASSRHRDKSSYEQYF. The CDR3 bases are TGCGCCAGCAGCCGGCACCGGGACAAGAGCTCCTACGAGCAGTACTTC.

This chain connects TRBV20-1 to TRBJ2-5; unclear D gene. Germline V gene sequence: CDR1 DFQATT, CDR2 SNEGSKA (reference sequence). The CDR3 spans 11 residues. The ends were cut back, 8 bases at V and 9 bases at J, with 16 bases in the middle. Here the CDR3 reads CSTGPLGAQYF. In DNA form, the CDR3 reads TGCAGTACCGGACCACTCGGTGCCCAGTACTTC.

This clone occurred a few times. The J gene is TRBJ1-1, the V gene TRBV14, with a tentative D call TRBD1 (5 bases). This CDR3 is 16 amino acids long. CDR1 and CDR2 from the germline V gene are SGHDN and FVKESK. The V end lost 0 bases, the J end lost 1 base, and 12 bases lay between the germline ends. The CDR3 nucleotides read TGTGCCAGCAGCCAAGAAGGGCAGGGTGGGAACACTGAAGCTTTCTTT. It translates to CASSQEGQGGNTEAFF.

The V gene is TRBV15, the J gene TRBJ1-6; D remains unclear. CDR1 LNHNV and CDR2 YYDKDF come from the germline V gene (reference sequence). The V gene lost 1 base and the J gene lost 10 bases, with 5 bases spanning the gap. There are 12 residues in the CDR3. The CDR3 sequence is CATSRARSPLHF. The CDR3 DNA reads TGTGCCACCAGCAGAGCCAGATCACCCCTCCACTTT.

This clone was counted ten times or more. J is TRBJ2-5 and V is TRBV29-1; a possible D gene is TRBD1 (5 bases). V lost 4 bases, J lost 2 bases, and 11 bases lay in between. The CDR3 extends over 13 amino acids. Looked up from germline, CDR1 is SQVTM and CDR2 is ANQGSEA. The CDR3 region is CSVARGLQETQYF. The CDR3 nucleotides are TGCAGCGTTGCAAGGGGCCTTCAAGAGACCCAGTACTTC.

The CDR3 DNA reads TGCAGCGTTGAACAAGGGTCCGAGGAAAAACTGTTTTTT. Translated: CSVEQGSEEKLFF. This chain connects TRBV29-1 to TRBJ1-4; D is ambiguous. The ends were cut back, 2 bases at V and 8 bases at J, with 12 bases in the middle. Germline values: CDR1 SQVTM, CDR2 ANQGSEA. The length of the CDR3 is 13 residues.

This clone has just a few counts. The chain recombines TRBV5-4 with TRBJ2-1, with TRBD2 identical over 10 bases. Germline V gives CDR1 SGHNT, CDR2 YYREEE (reference sequence). V lost 3 bases to trimming and J lost 3 bases; unmatched junction nucleotides: 3. The CDR3 consists of 15 residues. This CDR3 reads CASSYTSGDYNEQFF. CDR3 nucleotide sequence: TGTGCCAGCAGCTATACTAGCGGGGACTACAATGAGCAGTTCTTC.

V and J are TRBV5-1 and TRBJ2-1, with 9 positions matching TRBD1. CDR3 length: 15 residues. Germline V gene lookup returns CDR1 SGHRS and CDR2 YFSETQ. V gave up 2 bases and J gave up 8 bases; unmatched junction bases: 8. CDR3 protein: CASSFGTGTVDEQFF. CDR3 DNA sequence: TGCGCCAGCAGCTTCGGGACAGGGACTGTGGATGAGCAGTTCTTC.

At least ten counts were recorded for this clone. J is TRBJ2-4 and V is TRBV4-3, with no clear D. The V end was cut by 0 bases, the J end by 5 bases, with 8 bases between. The CDR3 is 14 residues long. The germline CDR1 and CDR2 sequences are LGHNA and YSLEER. The CDR3 bases are TGCGCCAGCAGCCAAGATTTGGCCCAAAACATTCAGTACTTC. This gives the protein CASSQDLAQNIQYF.

V gene TRBV4-1 combines with J gene TRBJ2-7; TRBD1 aligns across 10 bases. Germline V CDR1 and CDR2: MGHRA, YSYEKL. This CDR3 contains 15 residues. The V segment lost 2 bases and the J segment 2 bases; nucleotides outside the gene matches: 3. For the CDR3, the DNA is TGCGCCAGCAGCCAACCGGGACAGGGGACCTACGAGCAGTACTTC. It translates to CASSQPGQGTYEQYF.

This clone was seen more than once but under ten times. V usage is TRBV6-6 and J usage is TRBJ2-5; a possible D gene is TRBD2 (5 bases). Trimming pared 8 bases from V and 4 bases from J, leaving 11 bases between. The CDR3 is made up of 12 amino acids. The germline V gene encodes CDR1 MNHNY and CDR2 SVGAGI (reference sequence). The CDR3 sequence is CASRDTGETQYF. CDR3 sequence (DNA): TGTGCCAGCCGGGATACTGGAGAGACCCAGTACTTC.

V and J are TRBV5-1 and TRBJ1-2; the D is unclear. The CDR3 is 14 amino acids. Germline V CDR1 and CDR2: SGHRS, YFSETQ. Trimming took 0 bases from V and 4 from J, leaving 10 bases between them. This CDR3 reads CASSLEQKGYGYTF. In DNA form, the CDR3 reads TGCGCCAGCAGCTTGGAACAGAAGGGCTATGGCTACACCTTC.

This rearrangement joins TRBV2 to TRBJ2-5; 13 bases agree with TRBD2. The CDR3 sequence is 15 residues long. After removal of 6 bases from V and 8 bases from J, the junction contained 9 bases not matched to a gene. In germline, CDR1 is SNHLY, CDR2 FYNNEI. The CDR3: CASRGLAGIQGTQYF. CDR3 sequence (DNA): TGTGCCAGCAGGGGACTAGCGGGGATACAAGGAACCCAGTACTTC.

The rearrangement joins TRBV27 to TRBJ2-1, with 9 bases matching TRBD1. J gave up 4 bases and V 7 bases, and 8 bases lay outside the gene matches. The germline CDR1 and CDR2 sequences are MNHEY and SMNVEV (reference sequence). There are 15 residues in the CDR3. The CDR3 protein is CASTSQGAAYNEQFF. CDR3 DNA sequence: TGTGCCAGCACCTCACAGGGGGCCGCTTACAATGAGCAGTTCTTC.

The chain joins TRBV7-2 to TRBJ2-5, with 9 bases fitting TRBD2. Looked up from germline, CDR1 is SGHTA and CDR2 is FQGNSA. This CDR3 is 15 amino acids long. The J segment lost 4 bases and the V segment lost 4 bases, leaving 7 bases of the junction unmatched. CDR3 sequence reads: CASSWNGRGGETQYF. CDR3 nucleotides: TGTGCCAGCAGCTGGAATGGGCGGGGGGGAGAGACCCAGTACTTC.

The rearrangement uses TRBV25-1 and TRBJ2-5; 9 nucleotides agree with TRBD1. The CDR3 has 13 residues. The ends lost 6 bases at V and 7 bases at J; junction bases unmatched: 6. Germline CDR1 reads MGHDK; CDR2 reads SYGVNS. CDR3 loop: CASSEQGARTQYF. The CDR3, as DNA: TGTGCCAGCAGCGAACAGGGGGCCCGGACCCAGTACTTC.

The chain carries TRBV15 and TRBJ1-3; D is ambiguous. Germline assignment: CDR1 LNHNV and CDR2 YYDKDF (reference sequence). V gave up 0 bases and J gave up 0 bases, with 9 bases separating them. This CDR3 has 16 amino acids. The CDR3 nucleotides are TGTGCCACCAGCAGAGATGCCAGGTTCTCTGGAAACACCATATATTTT. Its protein product is CATSRDARFSGNTIYF.

The rearrangement uses TRBV6-5 and TRBJ1-2; D possibly corresponds to TRBD1 (5 bases). V shed 5 bases and J shed 4 bases, with 17 bases lying between them. Per the germline V gene, CDR1 is MNHEY and CDR2 is SVGAGI. This CDR3 contains 15 residues. CDR3 coding DNA: TGTGCCAGCAGTGTGGTCCCAGGGATGGCCTATGGCTACACCTTC. Its translation: CASSVVPGMAYGYTF.

This chain links TRBV5-1 with TRBJ2-5; 8 bases match TRBD2. This CDR3 contains 13 residues. V was pared by 2 bases and J by 4 bases, with 1 base of the junction left unmatched. Germline CDR1 reads SGHRS; CDR2 reads YFSETQ. The CDR3 nucleotides are TGCGCCAGCAGCTTAAGCGGGGGAGAGACCCAGTACTTC. Amino acid sequence: CASSLSGGETQYF. Combining the CDR3 with reference TRBV5-1 and TRBJ2-5 gives the whole variable domain KAGVTQTPRYLIKTRGQQVTLSCSPISGHRSVSWYQQTPGQGLQFLFEYFSETQRNKGNFPGRFSGRQFSNSRSEMNVSTLELGDSALYLCASSLSGGETQYFGPGTRLLVL.

This rearrangement joins TRBV5-1 to TRBJ2-1; 7 bases line up with TRBD1. The CDR3 runs 16 residues. The junction had 8 bases not matched to a gene; V was cut back by 0 bases and J by 5 bases. The germline gives CDR1 SGHRS, CDR2 YFSETQ. The CDR3, as DNA: TGCGCCAGCAGCTTGGAACGAGGGCAGGGGGACAATGAGCAGTTCTTC. It yields the protein CASSLERGQGDNEQFF.

This chain links TRBV5-6 with TRBJ1-2, with D perhaps matching TRBD1 (6 bases). The CDR3 runs to 14 residues. V was pared by 1 base and J by 7 bases, with 14 bases between. The germline V gene has CDR1 SGHDT and CDR2 YYEEEE. In DNA form, the CDR3 reads TGTGCCAGCAGCTTGAAAACAGGGAGAGGTGGCTACACCTTC. This codes for CASSLKTGRGGYTF.

The chain recombines TRBV15 with TRBJ1-2; maybe TRBD1 (5 bases). The germline V gene encodes CDR1 LNHNV and CDR2 YYDKDF (reference sequence). Trimming stripped 0 bases from V and 3 bases from J, with 14 bases between. The CDR3 totals 16 residues. CDR3 protein: CATSREDVRADYGYTF. The CDR3 nucleotides are TGTGCCACCAGCAGAGAGGATGTCAGGGCGGACTATGGCTACACCTTC.

This clone occurred a few times. V gene TRBV23-1 combines with J gene TRBJ1-1; D gene uncertain. TRBV23-1 is an ORF, with its function uncertain. The V gene lost 2 bases and the J gene lost 6 bases, with 16 bases spanning the gap. The CDR3 length is 15 residues. The CDR3 DNA follows: TGCGCCAGCAGTCAACTCCCACGGGATTCGGCTGAAGCTTTCTTT. It codes for CASSQLPRDSAEAFF.

This chain joins TRBV5-1 and TRBJ1-4, with D possibly matching TRBD1 (5 bases). CDR3 length equals 14 residues. Germline V lookup: CDR1 SGHRS, CDR2 YFSETQ. V lost 0 bases and J lost 6, with 9 bases in between. The CDR3 coding sequence is TGCGCCAGCAGCTTGGAAAGGGGTGATGAAAAACTGTTTTTT. This sequence encodes CASSLERGDEKLFF.

The chain employs TRBV10-2 and TRBJ1-3; D ambiguous. The CDR3 is made up of 14 amino acids. V was pared by 2 bases and J by 4 bases, with 9 bases between. Germline loops: CDR1 WSHSY, CDR2 SAAADI. This CDR3 reads CASSEGPGGNTIYF. In nucleotides, the CDR3 is TGCGCCAGCAGTGAGGGGCCTGGCGGAAACACCATATATTTT.